This passage covers 21 T cell receptor beta chains from one sample sequenced in a study of CD8+ T cells in alopecia areata (dated by TCRdb to the late 2010s). Receptors were amplified or captured by the immunoSEQ multiplex PCR assay. To provide template for TCR sequencing, every sample had RNA extracted and reverse transcribed into cDNA. Imported from immuneACCESS, the table was reduced by TCRdb to in-frame sequences with V and J called. These copies leave out some clones; in studies compared against another copy, an unresolved V gene accounts for under half, and the cause of the remainder is not known. The sample profile shows around 100,000 clones; approximately 58% of them were found once. The top ten hold about 9% of the sample. Sequencing used CD4+ T cells sorted from blood. The receptors here all came from a human donor in good health.

This chain links TRBV6-1 with TRBJ1-6; TRBD1 might be the D (6 bases). The CDR3 extends over 15 amino acids. Trimming removed 7 bases from V and 8 bases from J, with 18 bases in between. CDR1 and CDR2 from the germline V gene are MNHNS and SASEGT. CDR3 coding DNA: TGTGCCAGCAAGATCCAGGGGCCTTCGGATTCACCCCTCCACTTT. It is translated as CASKIQGPSDSPLHF.

The table lists this clone with a few counts. The rearrangement links TRBV18 to TRBJ1-3; D perhaps matches TRBD1 (5 bases). Germline-derived CDR1 and CDR2 are KGHSH and LQKENI. V lost 3 bases and J 1 base, leaving 7 bases between the germline ends. The CDR3 consists of 14 residues. The CDR3, as DNA: TGTGCCAGCTCACCCGACAGATCTGGAAACACCATATATTTT. Its translation is CASSPDRSGNTIYF. The variable domain in full, with the rest retrieved from reference TRBV18 and TRBJ1-3, is NAGVMQNPRHLVRRRGQEARLRCSPMKGHSHVYWYRQLPEEGLKFMVYLQKENIIDESGMPKERFSAEFPKEGPSILRIQQVVRGDSAAYFCASSPDRSGNTIYFGEGSWLTVV.

The chain carries TRBV9 and TRBJ1-6; no definite D call. Germline V gene data show CDR1 as SGDLS and CDR2 as YYNGEE. The CDR3 covers 14 residues. V was pared by 1 base and J by 5 bases, with 7 bases between. DNA of the CDR3: TGTGCCAGCAGCGTAAGGTCGAATAATTCACCCCTCCACTTT. This codes for CASSVRSNNSPLHF. Combining the CDR3 with reference TRBV9 and TRBJ1-6 gives the whole variable domain DSGVTQTPKHLITATGQRVTLRCSPRSGDLSVYWYQQSLDQGLQFLIQYYNGEERAKGNILERFSAQQFPDLHSELNLSSLELGDSALYFCASSVRSNNSPLHFGNGTRLTVT.

This clone was picked up a small number of times. The DNA of the CDR3 is TGCAGCGTTGACCCCCACGGGGAGCAGTTCTTC. It yields the protein CSVDPHGEQFF. V gene TRBV29-1 combines with J gene TRBJ2-1; D gene ambiguous. Per germline, CDR1 SQVTM and CDR2 ANQGSEA. The V end was cut by 3 bases, the J end by 10 bases, with 10 bases between. The CDR3 runs to 11 residues.

In this sample, this clone turned up a few times. The rearrangement joins TRBV2 to TRBJ2-3; no clear D. Germline CDR1 SNHLY, CDR2 FYNNEI. The V gene lost 6 bases and the J gene lost 6 bases, with 13 bases spanning the gap. The CDR3 runs to 13 residues. CDR3 nucleotides: TGTGCCAGCAGAGGTCTCAGTCAGGATACGCAGTATTTT. Encoded protein: CASRGLSQDTQYF.

The rearrangement joins TRBV5-1 to TRBJ2-7; TRBD2 matches 14 bases. This CDR3 has 15 amino acids. V lost 5 bases, J lost 9 bases, and 10 bases stayed unmatched. The germline CDR1 and CDR2 sequences are SGHRS and YFSETQ. The CDR3 region is CASRKGLAGEMRQYF. CDR3 in DNA: TGCGCCAGCAGAAAGGGACTAGCGGGAGAGATGAGGCAGTACTTC.

The chain links TRBV7-2 to TRBJ2-2, with TRBD1 matching 12 bases. Germline CDR1 and CDR2: SGHTA and FQGNSA. The CDR3 is 15 amino acids. Germline trimming cut 4 bases from V and 5 bases from J; bases unmatched to any gene: 2. This CDR3 is CASSWDRGRTGELFF. Written as DNA, the CDR3 is TGTGCCAGCAGCTGGGACAGGGGGCGAACCGGGGAGCTGTTTTTT.

This clone was detected only a few times. CDR3 in amino acids: CASSLVGSEQYF. The CDR3 DNA reads as TGTGCCAGCAGTTTAGTGGGCAGCGAGCAGTACTTC. The chain is built from TRBV28 and TRBJ2-7, with D uncertain. V dropped 2 bases and J dropped 6 bases, with 8 bases sitting between them. CDR3 length equals 12 residues. CDR1 and CDR2 from the germline V gene are MDHEN and SYDVKM.

The chain carries TRBV27 and TRBJ2-3, with D hard to call. The CDR3 is 15 residues long. Germline CDR1 is MNHEY and CDR2 is SMNVEV (reference sequence). V lost 0 bases to trimming and J lost 4 bases, with 11 bases between them. The DNA of the CDR3 is TGTGCCAGCAGTTTATCGTTCAGTCCCGCAGATACGCAGTATTTT. Protein sequence: CASSLSFSPADTQYF.

The rearrangement links TRBV7-2 to TRBJ1-5; no reliable D call. The CDR3 totals 14 residues. V was pared by 5 bases and J by 9 bases, with 17 bases between. From germline, CDR1 is SGHTA and CDR2 FQGNSA. CDR3 region: CASSRRSAGPPQHF. The CDR3, as DNA: TGTGCCAGCAGCAGGAGATCAGCTGGACCGCCCCAGCATTTT.

The J gene is TRBJ2-4, the V gene TRBV6-5, with D maybe TRBD2 (5 bases). Between the trimmed V and J ends, which lost 1 base and 3 bases, there was a span of 13 bases. CDR1 and CDR2 from the germline V gene are MNHEY and SVGAGI. This CDR3 spans 16 amino acids. CDR3 bases: TGTGCCAGCAGTTACTTTGCAAGCGGAGGCAAAAACATTCAGTACTTC. Protein product: CASSYFASGGKNIQYF.

The J gene is TRBJ2-3, the V gene TRBV9; 8 nucleotides match TRBD1. There are 19 residues in the CDR3. J was trimmed by 9 bases and V by 0 bases; bases with no gene match: 21. Germline assignment: CDR1 SGDLS and CDR2 YYNGEE. The CDR3, as DNA: TGTGCCAGCAGCGTAGGTCCCACCACACAGGGGGAATCGTTCACCACGCAGTATTTT. It translates to CASSVGPTTQGESFTTQYF.

This clone came up a few times. J is TRBJ2-1 and V is TRBV4-3; D is possibly TRBD1 (6 bases). The V and J ends lost 1 base and 4 bases respectively, with 14 bases between them. The V gene's germline CDR1 is LGHNA and CDR2 YSLEER. The CDR3 is 16 residues long. In nucleotides, the CDR3 is TGCGCCAGCAGCCAAGTTGAGGGGGACCTTTACAATGAGCAGTTCTTC. Encoded protein: CASSQVEGDLYNEQFF.

This clone was seen more than once but under ten times. V usage is TRBV7-8 and J usage is TRBJ2-6, with TRBD1 as a possible D gene (6 bases). V lost 5 bases to trimming and J lost 2 bases, with 16 bases between them. The CDR3 sequence is 17 residues long. From germline, CDR1 is SGHVS and CDR2 FQNEAQ. The CDR3 coding sequence is TGTGCCAGCAGCCCCGGCCAGGGGTCCACTGGGGCCAACGTCCTGACTTTC. Translation: CASSPGQGSTGANVLTF.

V usage is TRBV7-9 and J usage is TRBJ2-7; no firm D call. V lost 4 bases and J 3 bases, leaving 16 bases between the germline ends. Looked up from germline, CDR1 is SEHNR and CDR2 is FQNEAQ (reference sequence). The CDR3 covers 15 residues. The CDR3 region has the DNA TGTGCCAGCAGCTCAAGCAGGAATAACGTCTACGAGCAGTACTTC. Amino acid sequence: CASSSSRNNVYEQYF.

This chain uses TRBV2 with TRBJ1-2; tentative D call: TRBD1 (5 bases). V lost 2 bases to trimming and J lost 6 bases, with 10 bases between them. The CDR3 loop spans 13 amino acids. Germline V lookup: CDR1 SNHLY, CDR2 FYNNEI. The CDR3 region has the DNA TGTGCCAGCAGTGAACAGGGAGGTAATGGCTACACCTTC. It is translated as CASSEQGGNGYTF.

This chain connects TRBV6-6 to TRBJ2-2; D remains ambiguous. Per the germline V gene, CDR1 is MNHNY and CDR2 is SVGAGI (reference sequence). The CDR3 consists of 12 residues. Trimming left V 7 bases short and J 1 base short, with 4 bases between. The CDR3 is CASTMNTGELFF. CDR3 nucleotide sequence: TGTGCCAGCACTATGAACACCGGGGAGCTGTTTTTT.

The chain couples TRBV19 to TRBJ1-4, with TRBD1 as a possible D gene (5 bases). V shed 3 bases and J shed 15 bases, with 11 bases lying between them. Germline CDR1 reads LNHDA; CDR2 reads SQIVND (reference sequence). This CDR3 contains 11 residues. The CDR3 DNA reads TGTGCCAGTAGTATCCCGGGACGTGTGTTTTTT. This encodes CASSIPGRVFF.

The chain employs TRBV6-6 and TRBJ2-1; 8 bases map to TRBD2. This CDR3 is built from 14 residues. Germline values: CDR1 MNHNY, CDR2 SVGAGI (reference sequence). With V trimmed by 8 bases and J by 1 base, 4 bases remained unmatched. The CDR3 DNA sequence: TGTGCCAGCGATCGGGGGGGGTCCTACAATGAGCAGTTCTTC. Translated: CASDRGGSYNEQFF.

The rearrangement links TRBV30 to TRBJ2-7; the match to TRBD1 covers 10 bases. The CDR3 length is 14 residues. Germline values: CDR1 GTSNPN, CDR2 SVGIG (reference sequence). The junction had 4 bases not matched to a gene; V was cut back by 3 bases and J by 2 bases. The CDR3 protein is CAWRGGQGTYEQYF. CDR3 in DNA: TGTGCCTGGAGGGGGGGACAGGGGACCTACGAGCAGTACTTC.

This clone was observed a handful of times. This CDR3 reads CASSVESISNQPQHF. The CDR3, as DNA: TGTGCCAGCAGCGTAGAGAGCATTAGCAATCAGCCCCAGCATTTT. The rearrangement links TRBV9 to TRBJ1-5; D unresolved. CDR1 is SGDLS and CDR2 is YYNGEE in the germline V gene. The CDR3 is 15 amino acids. Deletions cut 0 bases from V and 0 bases from J, with 7 bases between.